This is a list of T cell receptor beta chains from one sample in a study of T cells after posttransplantation cyclophosphamide. Profiling relied on immunoSEQ multiplex PCR, and the TCRdb table lists in-frame clones only, not all of them. The sample lists tens of thousands of clones, approximately 98% seen once, with 0.15% to 0.2% in the top ten. The sample comprised naive CD4+ T cells sorted from PBMCs. The receptors stem from a man in his forties in good health, CMV-negative, and a related stem cell transplant donor. CDR3s include the opening cysteine and the closing phenylalanine or tryptophan. D genes are given only for firm matches. Clone size appears in some rows only: once, few, many, or a class for an expanded clone.

v_gene,abundance,j_gene,len,d_gene,CDR3nt,CDR3aa
TRBV4-3,NA,TRBJ1-5,15,TRBD1,TGCGCCAGCAGCAAGGGGACAGGGATCAATCAGCCCCAGCATTTT,CASSKGTGINQPQHF
TRBV5-1,NA,TRBJ2-7,14,NA,TGCGCCAGCAGCTTTAACAGTTACTCCTACGAGCAGTACTTC,CASSFNSYSYEQYF
TRBV18,NA,TRBJ2-3,15,TRBD1,TGTGCCAGCTCAGAGCACAGGGGGTCAGCAGATACGCAGTATTTT,CASSEHRGSADTQYF
TRBV7-9,NA,TRBJ2-3,16,TRBD2,TGTGCCAGCAGCTTATATCCTAGCGGGAGAACAGATACGCAGTATTTT,CASSLYPSGRTDTQYF
TRBV9,few,TRBJ2-1,15,TRBD1,TGTGCCAGCAGCGCGGGACAGGTGACCTACAATGAGCAGTTCTTC,CASSAGQVTYNEQFF
TRBV5-1,NA,TRBJ2-1,14,TRBD2,TGCGCCAGCGCCCCGAGGACTAGCCCCAATGAGCAGTTCTTC,CASAPRTSPNEQFF
TRBV12-5,NA,TRBJ2-1,15,TRBD2,TGTGCTAGTGGTCCTGGAGGGACTAGCGTTAATGAGCAGTTCTTC,CASGPGGTSVNEQFF
TRBV5-1,NA,TRBJ2-4,18,TRBD2,TGCGCCAGCAGCTTGGCCGGGACTAGCGGGAGTATGGGAAACATTCAGTACTTC,CASSLAGTSGSMGNIQYF
TRBV9,NA,TRBJ2-7,16,NA,TGTGCCAGCAGCCGTGACCCGGGACACAGCTCCTACGAGCAGTACTTC,CASSRDPGHSSYEQYF
TRBV28,NA,TRBJ1-4,14,TRBD1,TGTGCCAGCAGTTCTGGACAGGGATTTGAAAAACTGTTTTTT,CASSSGQGFEKLFF
TRBV7-8,NA,TRBJ1-1,13,NA,TGTGCCAGCAGCTTAGCCCGGGGGACTGAAGCTTTCTTT,CASSLARGTEAFF
TRBV5-4,NA,TRBJ2-1,15,TRBD2,TGTGCCAGCAGCTTAACTAGCGGGAGTTACAATGAGCAGTTCTTC,CASSLTSGSYNEQFF
TRBV29-1,NA,TRBJ2-1,15,TRBD1,TGCAGCGTGAGGGGACAGCTGTTTGGCTACAATGAGCAGTTCTTC,CSVRGQLFGYNEQFF
TRBV6-5,NA,TRBJ2-7,13,NA,TGTGCCAGCACTCAGGACAGTCCCTACGAGCAGTACTTC,CASTQDSPYEQYF
TRBV7-9,once,TRBJ2-7,11,NA,TGTGCCAGCAGATCTAACTCCGAGCAGTACTTC,CASRSNSEQYF
TRBV4-1,NA,TRBJ2-1,18,TRBD2,TGCGCCAGCAGCCCGAGAAGGGTGTCTAGCGGGACCTACAATGAGCAGTTCTTC,CASSPRRVSSGTYNEQFF
TRBV19,NA,TRBJ2-2,20,TRBD2,TGTGCCAGTAGTATAGGGAGGTATGGGACTAGCGGAGCGAACACCGGGGAGCTGTTTTTT,CASSIGRYGTSGANTGELFF
TRBV5-1,NA,TRBJ1-2,15,TRBD1,TGCGCCAGCAGCTTAGGTACAGGGGGCTACTATGGCTACACCTTC,CASSLGTGGYYGYTF
TRBV9,few,TRBJ2-7,13,NA,TGTGCCAGCAGCGTGAGAGTGAGTTCCGAGCAGTACTTC,CASSVRVSSEQYF
TRBV4-1,NA,TRBJ2-3,17,TRBD2,TGCGCCAGCAGCCAAGGACTAGCGGAGCCTAGCACAGATACGCAGTATTTT,CASSQGLAEPSTDTQYF
TRBV19,NA,TRBJ1-1,15,TRBD1,TGTGCCAGTAGTGTCGGACAGGGGGCGAACACTGAAGCTTTCTTT,CASSVGQGANTEAFF
TRBV5-6,NA,TRBJ2-7,15,TRBD1,TGTGCCAGCAGCTCTCAACGGACAGGGGTTGTCGAGCAGTACTTC,CASSSQRTGVVEQYF
TRBV28,NA,TRBJ2-7,14,NA,TGTGCCAGCAGTGACCGACAGGTGGCCTACGAGCAGTACTTC,CASSDRQVAYEQYF
TRBV28,NA,TRBJ2-5,18,NA,TGTGCCAGCAGGCCGGGGGTCCTCTCCAGAAATACCCAAGAGACCCAGTACTTC,CASRPGVLSRNTQETQYF
TRBV30,NA,TRBJ1-4,15,TRBD1,TGTGCCTGGAGTGTTCCTAGGGGGCTAGATGAAAAACTGTTTTTT,CAWSVPRGLDEKLFF
TRBV5-1,NA,TRBJ1-1,15,TRBD1,TGCGCCAGCAGCTTCATGGGACAGGGCGAAACTGAAGCTTTCTTT,CASSFMGQGETEAFF
TRBV27,once,TRBJ2-7,15,NA,TGTGCCAGCAGTCCTCGATGGACAGACTCCTACGAGCAGTACTTC,CASSPRWTDSYEQYF
TRBV23-1,NA,TRBJ1-2,19,NA,TGCGCCAGCAGTCCATGCAGAGAAGGGGTTCCAACCGCTAACTATGGCTACACCTTC,CASSPCREGVPTANYGYTF
TRBV19,NA,TRBJ2-3,15,TRBD1,TGTGCCAGTAGTATCGGGTCAGGGGGCGCAGATACGCAGTATTTT,CASSIGSGGADTQYF
TRBV7-9,NA,TRBJ2-7,13,TRBD2,TGTGCCAGCAGCTTGGAGGCTAGCGGGAGAATGTACTTC,CASSLEASGRMYF
TRBV28,NA,TRBJ2-3,18,TRBD2,TGTGCCAGCACCAAATTCCCCGGGACTACCAGTAGCACAGATACGCAGTATTTT,CASTKFPGTTSSTDTQYF
TRBV15,NA,TRBJ2-3,16,TRBD2,TGTGCCACCAGCAGATGGACTAGCGGGAGGTTAGGTACGCAGTATTTT,CATSRWTSGRLGTQYF
TRBV4-3,NA,TRBJ1-2,13,NA,TGCGCCAGCAGCCGGGAGCAACTCTATGGCTACACCTTC,CASSREQLYGYTF
TRBV29-1,NA,TRBJ2-3,15,NA,TGCAGCGTTGCAAAGGGGGGGGGCAGGACAGATACGCAGTATTTT,CSVAKGGGRTDTQYF
TRBV10-2,once,TRBJ1-2,13,NA,TGCGCCAGCAGAGACACAGAATCCTATGGCTACACCTTC,CASRDTESYGYTF
TRBV11-3,NA,TRBJ2-1,17,TRBD1,TGTGCCAGCAGCGAGGGGGCTAGTTCAGGGAACTACAATGAGCAGTTCTTC,CASSEGASSGNYNEQFF
TRBV7-3,NA,TRBJ2-2,15,NA,TGTGCCAGCAGCTCTAGCCCCTCTAGCACCGGGGAGCTGTTTTTT,CASSSSPSSTGELFF
TRBV9,NA,TRBJ1-5,16,TRBD1,TGTGCCAGCTCCCCCGGACAGGGGGACGGCAATCAGCCCCAGCATTTT,CASSPGQGDGNQPQHF
TRBV18,NA,TRBJ2-5,16,TRBD1,TGTGCCAGCTCACAACAAAGACAGGGGGGGCAAGAGACCCAGTACTTC,CASSQQRQGGQETQYF
TRBV25-1,NA,TRBJ1-1,14,NA,TGTGCCAGCAGTTTATCTGGCGGGAACACTGAAGCTTTCTTT,CASSLSGGNTEAFF
TRBV5-1,once,TRBJ2-7,14,TRBD1,TGCGCCAGCAGTTTAAACAGGGGTACCTACGAGCAGTACTTC,CASSLNRGTYEQYF
TRBV5-1,NA,TRBJ2-2,17,TRBD2,TGCGCCAGCAGCCTCGGACTAGCGGGAGCGGGGACCGGGGAGCTGTTTTTT,CASSLGLAGAGTGELFF
TRBV25-1,NA,TRBJ2-3,15,NA,TGTGCCAGCACTGTCGGAGGGGTGGGCACAGATACGCAGTATTTT,CASTVGGVGTDTQYF
TRBV7-8,NA,TRBJ2-2,14,NA,TGTGCCAGCAGCTTGTCCGGGAACACCGGGGAGCTGTTTTTT,CASSLSGNTGELFF
TRBV19,once,TRBJ2-2,16,NA,TGTGCCAGTAGTACGACAGGACCTCCCACCACCGGGGAGCTGTTTTTT,CASSTTGPPTTGELFF
TRBV2,NA,TRBJ1-1,14,NA,TGTGCCAGCGCATGGGGGGTACCAGACGTTGAAGCTTTCTTT,CASAWGVPDVEAFF
TRBV9,NA,TRBJ2-3,14,TRBD2,TGTGCCAGCAGCGTTGGCGGGGGGAAAGATACGCAGTATTTT,CASSVGGGKDTQYF